The 23 T cell receptor beta chains below all came from one sample that was sequenced in a study of response to subunit inactivated influenza vaccine. MiXCR, applied by TCRdb to the RT-PCR reads, yields one record per CDR3 protein. Here the sample spans about 150,000 distinct CDR3 sequences, approximately 12% being singletons. Sequences were derived from CD8+ T cells sorted from PBMCs, sampled less than 30 months after vaccination. The origin of the receptors is a man between 50 and 70 years old who received an inactivated influenza vaccine.

The J gene is TRBJ1-6, the V gene TRBV14; D remains unclear. The CDR3 consists of 15 residues. The V end was cut by 3 bases, the J end by 3 bases, with 9 bases between. Looked up from germline, CDR1 is SGHDN and CDR2 is FVKESK. CDR3 in DNA: TGTGCCAGCAGCCAGTTCGGGAACTATAATTCACCCCTCCACTTT. Translation: CASSQFGNYNSPLHF.

This clonotype was seen only a few times. The chain recombines TRBV6-4 with TRBJ2-1; 8 bases match TRBD1. V shed 6 bases and J 10 bases; nucleotides not matched to a gene: 11. This CDR3 has 14 amino acids. Germline V gives CDR1 MRHNA, CDR2 SNTAGT. As DNA, the CDR3 is TGTGCCAGCAGGCCAGGACAGGGTCGCTCCGAGCAGTTCTTC. Residues: CASRPGQGRSEQFF.

This clonotype has a handful of counts. This chain links TRBV7-2 with TRBJ2-7; TRBD2 matches 8 bases. J lost 0 bases, V lost 3 bases, and 7 bases had no gene match. Germline values: CDR1 SGHTA, CDR2 FQGNSA. CDR3 size: 16 residues. The CDR3 nucleotides are TGTGCCAGCAGCTTTATATACGGGACTAGCTCCTACGAGCAGTACTTC. This gives the protein CASSFIYGTSSYEQYF.

This clonotype was detected a few times. This chain connects TRBV11-2 to TRBJ2-1; 11 nucleotides match TRBD2. The CDR3 length is 15 residues. Per germline, CDR1 SGHAT and CDR2 FQNNGV. The V and J ends lost 5 bases and 7 bases, in that order; junction bases with no gene match: 7. The CDR3 loop reads CASSRTSGSGNEQFF. For the CDR3, the DNA is TGTGCCAGCAGCCGTACTAGCGGGAGTGGAAATGAGCAGTTCTTC.

A few counts support this clonotype. The V and J genes are TRBV12-3 or TRBV12-4 and TRBJ1-5; D may be TRBD1 (5 bases). The CDR3 totals 13 residues. Deletions cut 3 bases from V and 4 bases from J, with 7 bases between. CDR3 nucleotide sequence: TGTGCCAGCAGTTTCGAGGGGAATCAGCCCCAGCATTTT. The encoded protein is CASSFEGNQPQHF.

Ten or more counts support this clonotype. This chain links TRBV9 with TRBJ2-3; D is unresolved. The germline V and J ends were trimmed by 2 bases and 4 bases, with 17 bases remaining between them. This CDR3 is 16 amino acids long. The V gene's germline CDR1 is SGDLS and CDR2 YYNGEE. CDR3 sequence (DNA): TGTGCCAGCAGCGTTTTTCCGGGCCCGGCGGCAGATACGCAGTATTTT. Translating gives CASSVFPGPAADTQYF. Variable domain in full (rest from reference TRBV9 and TRBJ2-3): DSGVTQTPKHLITATGQRVTLRCSPRSGDLSVYWYQQSLDQGLQFLIQYYNGEERAKGNILERFSAQQFPDLHSELNLSSLELGDSALYFCASSVFPGPAADTQYFGPGTRLTVL.

The CDR3 bases are TGTGCCAGCACAGGAAGGGGGGACGAGCAGTACTTC. This gives the protein CASTGRGDEQYF. V is TRBV6-5 and J is TRBJ2-7; D is tentatively TRBD1 or TRBD2 (6 bases each). This CDR3 comprises 12 residues. Germline V CDR1 and CDR2: MNHEY, SVGAGI. Trimming took 7 bases from V and 5 from J, leaving 12 bases between them.

In this sample, this clonotype turned up a few times. The rearrangement links TRBV12-3 or TRBV12-4 to TRBJ2-7; D unresolved. The CDR3 is 16 amino acids. Trimming removed 1 base from V and 1 base from J, with 14 bases in between. The DNA of the CDR3 is TGTGCCAGCAGTTTAGGGGCACCCAATTTTTCCTACGAGCAGTACTTC. It encodes CASSLGAPNFSYEQYF.

In this sample, this clonotype turned up a few times. The chain links TRBV7-9 to TRBJ2-1; 12 nucleotides match TRBD2. This CDR3 is 17 amino acids long. Per germline, CDR1 SEHNR and CDR2 FQNEAQ (reference sequence). Losses at the gene ends were 5 bases for V and 1 base for J; bases not matched to a gene: 6. The DNA for the CDR3 is TGTGCCAGCAGCATATCTAGCGGGAGGGCTTCCTACAATGAGCAGTTCTTC. Protein: CASSISSGRASYNEQFF.

The chain is built from TRBV28 and TRBJ2-7; D possibly uses TRBD1 or TRBD2 (5 bases each). The length of the CDR3 is 14 residues. CDR1 MDHEN and CDR2 SYDVKM come from the germline V gene. Trimming removed 1 base at V and 6 bases at J, with 13 bases between. In nucleotides, the CDR3 is TGTGCCAGCAGTTTATCTATCCGGGACCGCGAGCAGTACTTC. This codes for CASSLSIRDREQYF.

V and J are TRBV25-1 and TRBJ2-5; TRBD2 aligns across 7 bases. Losses at the gene ends were 1 base for V and 0 bases for J; bases not matched to a gene: 8. This CDR3 has 17 residues. Germline CDR1 and CDR2: MGHDK and SYGVNS. CDR3: CASSEFGLSGDQETQYF. DNA for the CDR3: TGTGCCAGCAGTGAATTCGGGTTAAGCGGGGACCAAGAGACCCAGTACTTC. The whole variable domain, remainder taken from reference TRBV25-1 and TRBJ2-5, is EADIYQTPRYLVIGTGKKITLECSQTMGHDKMYWYQQDPGMELHLIHYSYGVNSTEKGDLSSESTVSRIRTEHFPLTLESARPSHTSQYLCASSEFGLSGDQETQYFGPGTRLLVL.

The chain recombines TRBV7-2 with TRBJ2-1; a weak D match, TRBD2 (6 bases). CDR3 length: 16 residues. CDR1 SGHTA and CDR2 FQGNSA come from the germline V gene. Trimming cost V 1 base and J 2 bases, with 12 bases left between them. CDR3 nucleotide sequence: TGTGCCAGCAGCTTAGAACTAGCTCAGGCCTACAATGAGCAGTTCTTC. It yields the protein CASSLELAQAYNEQFF.

The chain joins TRBV29-1 to TRBJ2-5; D gene unclear. The germline V gene encodes CDR1 SQVTM and CDR2 ANQGSEA. Trimming removed 8 bases from V and 2 bases from J, with 12 bases in between. This CDR3 region has 12 residues. CDR3 in DNA: TGCAGCTACCTCTTCAGACAAGAGACCCAGTACTTC. It codes for CSYLFRQETQYF.

Only a few counts were recorded for this clonotype. This CDR3 reads CASSQDRDGYYEQYF. CDR3 nucleotides: TGCGCCAGCAGCCAAGATCGGGACGGCTACTACGAGCAGTACTTC. The chain is built from TRBV4-3 and TRBJ2-7; D tentatively fits TRBD1 or TRBD2 (5 bases each). This CDR3 has 15 residues. Germline assignment: CDR1 LGHNA and CDR2 YSLEER. V lost 0 bases, J lost 3 bases, and 12 bases lay in between.

The table lists this clonotype with many counts. The rearrangement uses TRBV6-1 and TRBJ1-1; D is perhaps TRBD1 (5 bases). CDR1 MNHNS and CDR2 SASEGT come from the germline V gene. V lost 6 bases and J lost 4, with 18 bases in between. CDR3 length: 15 amino acids. The CDR3: CASSPSWGEGTEAFF. Written as DNA, the CDR3 is TGTGCCAGCAGCCCCTCGTGGGGGGAAGGCACTGAAGCTTTCTTT.

This clonotype was counted at least ten times. This sequence joins TRBV2 and TRBJ2-1, with no clear D. The length of the CDR3 is 11 residues. CDR1 is SNHLY, CDR2 FYNNEI, per germline. V lost 6 bases to trimming and J lost 5 bases, with 5 bases between them. The chain's CDR3 is CASRPDNEQFF. The CDR3 coding sequence is TGTGCCAGCAGGCCCGACAATGAGCAGTTCTTC.

This rearrangement joins TRBV27 to TRBJ2-7, with 13 bases fitting TRBD2. The V gene's germline CDR1 is MNHEY and CDR2 SMNVEV (reference sequence). V was clipped by 4 bases and J by 5 bases; unmatched bases: 8. CDR3 length equals 16 residues. DNA of the CDR3: TGTGCCAGCAGTTCCACAGGACTAGCGGGAGTCGACGAGCAGTACTTC. Encoded protein: CASSSTGLAGVDEQYF.

The rearrangement links TRBV28 to TRBJ2-2; D uncertain. V lost 2 bases and J lost 1, with 11 bases in between. Germline V lookup: CDR1 MDHEN, CDR2 SYDVKM. The CDR3 has 16 amino acids. In DNA form, the CDR3 reads TGTGCCAGCAGTTTACTTCCGACGGGGAACACCGGGGAGCTGTTTTTT. It yields the protein CASSLLPTGNTGELFF.

At least ten counts were recorded for this clonotype. The V and J genes are TRBV5-1 and TRBJ1-1; TRBD1 might be the D (6 bases). Per germline, CDR1 SGHRS and CDR2 YFSETQ. Trimming cost V 4 bases and J 0 bases, with 16 bases left between them. This CDR3 has 16 residues. CDR3 region: CASSPLGGNMNTEAFF. CDR3 nucleotide sequence: TGCGCCAGCAGCCCGTTAGGGGGAAATATGAACACTGAAGCTTTCTTT.

At least ten counts were recorded for this clonotype. V gene TRBV19 combines with J gene TRBJ2-1, with D perhaps matching TRBD2 (6 bases). Germline CDR1 LNHDA, CDR2 SQIVND (reference sequence). The V gene lost 2 bases and the J gene lost 4 bases, with 15 bases spanning the gap. The CDR3 consists of 16 residues. The chain's CDR3 is CASSISLLALYNEQFF. CDR3 coding DNA: TGTGCCAGTAGTATAAGTTTACTAGCTTTATACAATGAGCAGTTCTTC.

The CDR3 protein is CASSQFRGSGELFF. The CDR3 nucleotides read TGTGCCAGCAGCCAATTTCGGGGTTCCGGGGAGCTGTTTTTT. The chain has TRBV3-1 and TRBJ2-2; maybe TRBD2 (5 bases). Deletions cut 2 bases from V and 6 bases from J, with 10 bases between. Germline V gives CDR1 LGHDT, CDR2 YNNKEL (reference sequence). The CDR3 totals 14 residues.

The V and J genes are TRBV9 and TRBJ2-7; D is possibly TRBD2 (5 bases). Germline V gene data show CDR1 as SGDLS and CDR2 as YYNGEE. V was cut by 3 bases and J by 3 bases, with 19 bases left in between. This CDR3 comprises 16 residues. CDR3 DNA: TGTGCCAGCAGCGGGACTGAAGGGTCAAATTTCTACGAGCAGTACTTC. Translation gives CASSGTEGSNFYEQYF. Full variable domain (outside the CDR3, taken from reference TRBV9 and TRBJ2-7): DSGVTQTPKHLITATGQRVTLRCSPRSGDLSVYWYQQSLDQGLQFLIQYYNGEERAKGNILERFSAQQFPDLHSELNLSSLELGDSALYFCASSGTEGSNFYEQYFGPGTRLTVT.

This clonotype was detected ten times or more. The V gene is TRBV20-1, the J gene TRBJ2-4, with D possibly being TRBD2 (6 bases). This CDR3 spans 12 amino acids. The ends were cut back, 6 bases at V and 9 bases at J, with 15 bases in the middle. The germline CDR1 and CDR2 sequences are DFQATT and SNEGSKA (reference sequence). The CDR3 bases are TGCAGTGCAACCCCGGAGGGCCCCATTCAGTACTTC. Translating it yields CSATPEGPIQYF.